This TCR beta chain was recorded in a study of T cell responses to AZD1222 COVID-19 vaccine. Study observations and caveats: Elevations in Spike-specific TCR breadth and depth followed administration of two AZD1222 doses. Repertoires were obtained solely post-peak T cell response. Only a handful of people who got AZD1222 tested seropositive at baseline. Donors, mostly white British, included more females; clonal diversity was possibly underestimated.

Sequenced by immunoSEQ multiplex PCR; TCRdb stores in-frame clones only, minus some. The sample consists of around 89,000 clones, approximately 90% of them appearing once. Concerning this clone: Its specificity is not known.

CDR1 and CDR2 (germline): MNHEY, SVGAGI. V was pared by 6 bases and J by 0 bases, with 5 bases of the junction left unmatched. This CDR3 comprises 15 residues. The sequence derives from an adult who received the AZD1222 COVID-19 vaccine. Sequences were derived from peripheral blood, sampled 28 days after the second AZD1222 dose. This chain uses TRBV6-5 with TRBJ1-5; the match to TRBD1 covers 7 bases. The CDR3 DNA sequence: TGTGCCAGCAGACCAGGGACAGCTAGCAATCAGCCCCAGCATTTT. The encoded protein is CASRPGTASNQPQHF.